Shown below are 10 T cell receptor beta chains from a single sample sequenced in a study of beta chain features in type 1 diabetes. The study reverse transcribed the entire isolated RNA, so it sequenced expressed TCRB transcripts. Clones were read by immunoSEQ multiplex PCR, and TCRdb kept only the in-frame ones, dropping some. This sample has around 340,000 clones, with less than 20% found just once. Sequenced material: naive CD4+ T cells from blood. The origin of the receptors is a woman aged 18-30 years in good health.

The chain recombines TRBV30 with TRBJ2-7; weak D call: TRBD2 (5 bases). The CDR3 totals 13 residues. Trimming cost V 1 base and J 6 bases, with 13 bases left between them. Germline values: CDR1 GTSNPN, CDR2 SVGIG (reference sequence). CDR3 coding DNA: TGTGCCTGGAGTGGAGGGATTTCCATCGAGCAGTACTTC. It is translated as CAWSGGISIEQYF.

The chain couples TRBV7-9 to TRBJ2-6; weak D call: TRBD2 (5 bases). This CDR3 spans 15 amino acids. The V gene lost 3 bases and the J gene lost 0 bases, with 6 bases spanning the gap. Germline assignment: CDR1 SEHNR and CDR2 FQNEAQ (reference sequence). The CDR3, as DNA: TGTGCCAGCAGCTTCGGACTCTCTGGGGCCAACGTCCTGACTTTC. It encodes CASSFGLSGANVLTF. The whole variable domain, filled in from reference TRBV7-9 and TRBJ2-6, reads DTGVSQNPRHKITKRGQNVTFRCDPISEHNRLYWYRQTLGQGPEFLTYFQNEAQLEKSRLLSDRFSAERPKGSFSTLEIQRTEQGDSAMYLCASSFGLSGANVLTFGAGSRLTVL.

V is TRBV11-2 and J is TRBJ2-1; perhaps TRBD1 as D (6 bases). With 1 base removed from V and 4 bases from J, the gap between germline ends came to 11 bases. The CDR3 extends over 15 amino acids. Looked up from germline, CDR1 is SGHAT and CDR2 is FQNNGV. CDR3 sequence: CASSLAGGTYNEQFF. CDR3 nucleotide sequence: TGTGCCAGCAGCTTAGCTGGGGGCACGTACAATGAGCAGTTCTTC. Together with reference TRBV11-2 and TRBJ2-1, the CDR3 gives the full variable domain: EAGVAQSPRYKIIEKRQSVAFWCNPISGHATLYWYQQILGQGPKLLIQFQNNGVVDDSQLPKDRFSAERLKGVDSTLKIQPAKLEDSAVYLCASSLAGGTYNEQFFGPGTRLTVL.

The sample holds a few counts of this clone. The CDR3 nucleotides read TGTGCCAGCAGAGGGGGGGGTGAGACCCAGTACTTC. Translated, it gives CASRGGGETQYF. V usage is TRBV11-2 and J usage is TRBJ2-5; D might be TRBD2 (7 bases). The germline V gene has CDR1 SGHAT and CDR2 FQNNGV. The CDR3 has 12 residues. V lost 6 bases, J lost 5 bases, and 10 bases lay in between.

This clone has only a few counts. The chain is built from TRBV25-1 and TRBJ1-3; D is unclear. This CDR3 contains 16 residues. The germline V gene encodes CDR1 MGHDK and CDR2 SYGVNS. V lost 1 base and J 4 bases, leaving 14 bases between the germline ends. In nucleotides, the CDR3 is TGTGCCAGCAGTGAATCCCGAGGCACGGGAGGAAACACCATATATTTT. Translating it yields CASSESRGTGGNTIYF.

J is TRBJ2-5 and V is TRBV27; the match to TRBD2 covers 8 bases. V lost 5 bases and J lost 5; bases outside the gene matches: 13. This CDR3 is 16 amino acids long. Germline loops: CDR1 MNHEY, CDR2 SMNVEV (reference sequence). The chain's CDR3 is CASSPSGFPRGETQYF. The CDR3, as DNA: TGTGCCAGCAGTCCTAGCGGGTTCCCCCGAGGGGAGACCCAGTACTTC.

A few counts support this clone. The chain couples TRBV29-1 to TRBJ2-3; 9 bases align to TRBD2. Trimming at V came to 1 base and at J to 4 bases, leaving 3 bases not matched to a gene. The CDR3 length is 14 residues. Germline CDR1 SQVTM, CDR2 ANQGSEA. CDR3 nucleotide sequence: TGCAGCGTTGAAGGTCTAGCGGGACCAGATACGCAGTATTTT. This translates into CSVEGLAGPDTQYF.

This clone was observed a few times. J is TRBJ1-4 and V is TRBV7-9, with TRBD1 matching over 7 bases. Trimming cost V 4 bases and J 6 bases; bases outside gene matches: 8. Germline V CDR1 and CDR2: SEHNR, FQNEAQ (reference sequence). CDR3 size: 15 residues. CDR3 DNA sequence: TGTGCCAGCAGCTCCAGACAGGGACCGCATGAAAAACTGTTTTTT. Translation gives CASSSRQGPHEKLFF.

This clone was counted a few times. V usage is TRBV5-1 and J usage is TRBJ2-7; the D gene is possibly TRBD1 (5 bases). The V gene's germline CDR1 is SGHRS and CDR2 YFSETQ. Between the trimmed V and J ends, which lost 4 bases and 1 base, there was a span of 21 bases. The CDR3 runs 17 residues. The CDR3 DNA reads TGCGCCAGCAGCCTGGACCTAGACAGCCTTTCTTCCTACGAGCAGTACTTC. It codes for CASSLDLDSLSSYEQYF.

The chain employs TRBV4-3 and TRBJ2-1; 10 bases are shared with TRBD2. This CDR3 contains 15 residues. The junction had 6 bases not matched to a gene; V was cut back by 6 bases and J by 4 bases. Germline V CDR1 and CDR2: LGHNA, YSLEER. CDR3 coding DNA: TGCGCCAGCAGTCGTAGCGGGGGGCCATACAATGAGCAGTTCTTC. It specifies CASSRSGGPYNEQFF.